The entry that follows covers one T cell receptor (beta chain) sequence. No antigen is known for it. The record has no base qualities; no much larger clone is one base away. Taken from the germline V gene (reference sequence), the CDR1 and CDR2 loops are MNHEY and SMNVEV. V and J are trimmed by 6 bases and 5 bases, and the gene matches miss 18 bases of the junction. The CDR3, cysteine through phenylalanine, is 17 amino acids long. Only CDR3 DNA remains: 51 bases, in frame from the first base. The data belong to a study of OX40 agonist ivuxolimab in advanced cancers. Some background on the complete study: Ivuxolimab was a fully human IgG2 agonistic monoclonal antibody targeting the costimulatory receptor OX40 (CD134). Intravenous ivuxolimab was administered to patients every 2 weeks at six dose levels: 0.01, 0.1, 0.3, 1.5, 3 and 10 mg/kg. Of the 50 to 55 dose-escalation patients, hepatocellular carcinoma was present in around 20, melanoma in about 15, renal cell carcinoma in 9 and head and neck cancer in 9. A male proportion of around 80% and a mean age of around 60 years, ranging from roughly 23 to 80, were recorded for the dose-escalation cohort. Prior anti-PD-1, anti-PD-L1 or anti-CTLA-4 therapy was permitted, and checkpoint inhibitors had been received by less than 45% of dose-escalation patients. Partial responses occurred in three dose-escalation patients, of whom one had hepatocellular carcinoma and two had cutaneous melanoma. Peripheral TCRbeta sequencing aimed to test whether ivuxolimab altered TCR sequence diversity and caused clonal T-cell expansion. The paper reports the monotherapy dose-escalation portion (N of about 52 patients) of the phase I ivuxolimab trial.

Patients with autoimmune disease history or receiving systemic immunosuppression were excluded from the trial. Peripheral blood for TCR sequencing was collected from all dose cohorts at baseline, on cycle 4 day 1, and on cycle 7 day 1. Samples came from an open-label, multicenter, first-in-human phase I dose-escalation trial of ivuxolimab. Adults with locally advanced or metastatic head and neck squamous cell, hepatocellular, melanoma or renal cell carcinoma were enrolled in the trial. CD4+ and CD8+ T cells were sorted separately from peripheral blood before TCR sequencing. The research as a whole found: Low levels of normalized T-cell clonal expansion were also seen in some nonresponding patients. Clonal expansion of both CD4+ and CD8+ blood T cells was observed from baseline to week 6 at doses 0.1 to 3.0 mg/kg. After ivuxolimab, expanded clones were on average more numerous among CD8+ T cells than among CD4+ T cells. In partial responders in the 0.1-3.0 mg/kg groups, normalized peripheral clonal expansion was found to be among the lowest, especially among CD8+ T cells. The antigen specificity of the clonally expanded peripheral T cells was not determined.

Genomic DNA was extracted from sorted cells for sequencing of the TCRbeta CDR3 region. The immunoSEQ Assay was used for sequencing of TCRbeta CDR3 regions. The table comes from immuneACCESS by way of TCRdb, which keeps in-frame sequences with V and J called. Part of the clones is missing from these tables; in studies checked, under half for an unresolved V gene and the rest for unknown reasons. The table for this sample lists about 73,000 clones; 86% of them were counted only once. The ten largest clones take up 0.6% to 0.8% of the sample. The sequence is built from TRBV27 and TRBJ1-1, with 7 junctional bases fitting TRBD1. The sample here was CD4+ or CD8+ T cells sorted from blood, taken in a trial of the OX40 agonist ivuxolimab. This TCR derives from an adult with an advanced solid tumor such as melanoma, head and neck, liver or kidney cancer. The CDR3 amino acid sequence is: CASSSPPDRATKTEAFF. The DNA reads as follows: TGTGCCAGCAGCTCCCCGCCTGACAGGGCAACGAAGACTGAAGCTTTCTTT.